Below are 31 T cell receptor beta chains sequenced from a single sample in a study of blood T cell repertoires in COVID-19. Sequencing used immunoSEQ multiplex PCR; TCRdb keeps in-frame clones, though not all of them. Among 60,000 to 90,000 clones listed, more than 75% were seen once. Sample: peripheral blood. Receptors were obtained from a man aged 60 to 69 with COVID-19, enrolled during active disease.

The chain combines TRBV25-1 with TRBJ2-3; 7 positions agree with TRBD1. V lost 5 bases and J lost 2; bases outside the gene matches: 7. The germline gives CDR1 MGHDK, CDR2 SYGVNS. The CDR3 runs to 15 residues. The CDR3 DNA reads as TGTGCCAGCAGTCCGGGACAGAAGCCCACAGATACGCAGTATTTT. Its translation is CASSPGQKPTDTQYF. The whole variable domain, filled in from reference TRBV25-1 and TRBJ2-3, reads EADIYQTPRYLVIGTGKKITLECSQTMGHDKMYWYQQDPGMELHLIHYSYGVNSTEKGDLSSESTVSRIRTEHFPLTLESARPSHTSQYLCASSPGQKPTDTQYFGPGTRLTVL.

This clone appeared a single time. The chain links TRBV27 to TRBJ1-2, with TRBD1 matching over 10 bases. The germline CDR1 and CDR2 sequences are MNHEY and SMNVEV (reference sequence). The length of the CDR3 is 12 residues. Germline trimming cut 7 bases from V and 7 bases from J; bases unmatched to any gene: 3. CDR3 sequence (DNA): TGTGCCAGCAAGAGACAGGGGGCTGGCTACACCTTC. This translates into CASKRQGAGYTF.

The genes are TRBV2 and TRBJ1-6; maybe TRBD1 (5 bases). Looked up from germline, CDR1 is SNHLY and CDR2 is FYNNEI. The ends were cut back, 7 bases at V and 4 bases at J, with 11 bases in the middle. The CDR3 length is 14 residues. The CDR3: CASNLDSYNSPLHF. CDR3 sequence (DNA): TGTGCCAGCAACTTAGACAGTTATAATTCACCCCTCCACTTT.

The chain links TRBV7-3 to TRBJ2-1, with TRBD2 identical over 7 bases. Germline CDR1 and CDR2: SGHTA and FQGTGA. The V gene end was trimmed by 4 bases and the J gene end by 2 bases; junction bases not matched to a gene: 11. The CDR3 spans 17 residues. The CDR3 reads CASSSSPGTNTYNEQFF. Written as DNA, the CDR3 is TGTGCCAGCAGCTCCTCGCCCGGGACTAACACCTACAATGAGCAGTTCTTC. Full variable domain (remainder filled in from reference TRBV7-3 and TRBJ2-1): GAGVSQTPSNKVTEKGKYVELRCDPISGHTALYWYRQSLGQGPEFLIYFQGTGAADDSGLPNDRFFAVRPEGSVSTLKIQRTERGDSAVYLCASSSSPGTNTYNEQFFGPGTRLTVL.

This clone was found a few times. The rearrangement uses TRBV18 and TRBJ1-6; D gene uncertain. Germline V gene sequence: CDR1 KGHSH, CDR2 LQKENI. The CDR3 is 16 residues long. V was shortened by 1 base and J by 6 bases, with 13 bases between the two germline ends. CDR3 nucleotides: TGTGCCAGCTCACCACACCGAGAGGCAGCTAATTCACCCCTCCACTTT. It codes for CASSPHREAANSPLHF.

This clone has a single count. V and J are TRBV6-5 and TRBJ1-1; D remains unclear. The CDR3 runs to 13 residues. V gave up 6 bases and J gave up 3 bases, with 11 bases separating them. Germline CDR1 MNHEY, CDR2 SVGAGI. CDR3 DNA sequence: TGTGCCAGCAGGCCGACGGGGTACACTGAAGCTTTCTTT. Protein product: CASRPTGYTEAFF.

The V and J genes are TRBV6-5 and TRBJ2-5; TRBD2 might be the D (6 bases). The CDR3 contains 14 residues. The ends were cut back, 6 bases at V and 5 bases at J, with 16 bases in the middle. CDR1 is MNHEY, CDR2 SVGAGI, per germline. CDR3 protein: CASSGRLGRETQYF. For the CDR3, the DNA is TGTGCCAGCAGCGGTCGACTAGGACGGGAGACCCAGTACTTC.

The chain recombines TRBV5-5 with TRBJ1-2, with D uncertain. V gave up 4 bases and J gave up 7 bases, with 17 bases separating them. CDR1 and CDR2 from the germline V gene are SGHKS and YYEKEE (reference sequence). The CDR3 totals 14 residues. CDR3: CASSAAGILGGYTF. DNA of the CDR3: TGTGCCAGCAGCGCTGCCGGGATATTAGGTGGCTACACCTTC. Full variable domain (rest looked up from reference TRBV5-5 and TRBJ1-2): DAGVTQSPTHLIKTRGQQVTLRCSPISGHKSVSWYQQVLGQGPQFIFQYYEKEERGRGNFPDRFSARQFPNYSSELNVNALLLGDSALYLCASSAAGILGGYTFGSGTRLTVV.

The J gene is TRBJ1-1, the V gene TRBV11-2; D is unclear. With 1 base removed from V and 1 base from J, the gap between germline ends came to 7 bases. This CDR3 is built from 14 residues. From germline, CDR1 is SGHAT and CDR2 FQNNGV. The CDR3 reads CASSLGAENTEAFF. The CDR3 DNA follows: TGTGCCAGCAGCTTAGGTGCGGAGAACACTGAAGCTTTCTTT.

The chain joins TRBV7-9 to TRBJ2-1; D might be TRBD1 (6 bases). This CDR3 is 13 amino acids long. Germline CDR1 SEHNR, CDR2 FQNEAQ (reference sequence). The V gene lost 5 bases and the J gene lost 5 bases, with 10 bases spanning the gap. The CDR3 here is CASSRNRDNEQFF. The CDR3 DNA sequence: TGTGCCAGCAGCCGGAACAGGGACAATGAGCAGTTCTTC.

This clone appeared once. The V and J genes are TRBV5-5 and TRBJ1-5; no clear D. The CDR3 is 16 amino acids. V was shortened by 1 base and J by 1 base, with 12 bases between the two germline ends. Germline assignment: CDR1 SGHKS and CDR2 YYEKEE (reference sequence). The CDR3, as DNA: TGTGCCAGCAGCTTGATGGCAGATCAGAGCAATCAGCCCCAGCATTTT. Translated, it gives CASSLMADQSNQPQHF.

The chain joins TRBV5-1 to TRBJ2-3; 9 positions match TRBD2. Germline V CDR1 and CDR2: SGHRS, YFSETQ. After removal of 3 bases from V and 2 bases from J, the junction contained 4 bases not matched to a gene. CDR3 size: 15 residues. The CDR3 sequence is CASSSLAGPTDTQYF. The CDR3 nucleotides read TGCGCCAGCAGCTCGCTAGCGGGACCCACAGATACGCAGTATTTT.

This clone was observed a handful of times. This chain links TRBV27 with TRBJ2-1; 12 bases line up with TRBD2. The length of the CDR3 is 17 residues. The ends lost 5 bases at V and 9 bases at J; junction bases unmatched: 14. CDR1 and CDR2 (germline): MNHEY, SMNVEV (reference sequence). The CDR3 DNA reads as TGTGCCAGCAGTCGAGCCCGACCCTCTAGCGGGAGGGGTGAGCAGTTCTTC. Its translation: CASSRARPSSGRGEQFF.

The chain combines TRBV9 with TRBJ2-7; D not certain. The CDR3 length is 13 residues. V was cut by 3 bases and J by 4 bases, with 11 bases left in between. The germline CDR1 and CDR2 sequences are SGDLS and YYNGEE. Here the CDR3 DNA reads TGTGCCAGCAGCGCCGTAGCCGAATACGAGCAGTACTTC. This translates into CASSAVAEYEQYF.

CDR3 sequence (DNA): TGTGCCAGCAGTCAGACGGGCAGGGGCGGTTACGAGCAGTACTTC. Protein: CASSQTGRGGYEQYF. The V call is TRBV3-1 (or the pseudogene TRBV3-2), the J call TRBJ2-7; possibly TRBD1 for D (6 bases). The germline CDR1 and CDR2 sequences are LGHDT and YNNKEL (reference sequence). The CDR3 spans 15 residues. Deletions cut 6 bases from V and 4 bases from J, with 19 bases between.

V and J are TRBV2 and TRBJ2-1; no firm D call. V lost 4 bases, J lost 3 bases, and 13 bases lay in between. Germline lookup yields CDR1 SNHLY and CDR2 FYNNEI. The CDR3 covers 15 residues. CDR3 residues: CASSVAELNYNEQFF. In DNA, the CDR3 is TGTGCCAGCAGTGTCGCCGAACTCAACTACAATGAGCAGTTCTTC.

This chain joins TRBV3-1 (or the pseudogene TRBV3-2) and TRBJ1-2; a weak D match, TRBD1 (6 bases). Trimming left V 4 bases short and J 7 bases short, with 13 bases between. The germline V gene has CDR1 LGHDT and CDR2 YNNKEL (reference sequence). The CDR3 runs 13 residues. For the CDR3, the DNA is TGTGCCAGCAGCCCCCGGGGGGGCCTTGGCTACACCTTC. Translation: CASSPRGGLGYTF.

The V gene is TRBV28, the J gene TRBJ1-1, with unresolved D. Trimming left V 5 bases short and J 3 bases short, with 13 bases between. CDR3 length equals 14 residues. CDR1 and CDR2 from the germline V gene are MDHEN and SYDVKM. The CDR3 loop is CASSPPGSDTEAFF. The CDR3 DNA reads TGTGCCAGCAGTCCGCCGGGGTCGGACACTGAAGCTTTCTTT.

The J gene is TRBJ2-3, the V gene TRBV7-2, with 8 bases fitting TRBD2. The CDR3 has 14 amino acids. Germline CDR1 and CDR2: SGHTA and FQGNSA. The trim removed 6 bases at V and 0 bases at J, leaving 2 bases unmatched. The CDR3 loop is CASRSSGSTDTQYF. CDR3 bases: TGTGCCAGCAGATCTAGCGGGAGCACAGATACGCAGTATTTT.

This rearrangement joins TRBV5-1 to TRBJ2-1; a possible D gene is TRBD2 (5 bases). V lost 2 bases and J lost 0, with 12 bases in between. Germline loops: CDR1 SGHRS, CDR2 YFSETQ. The CDR3 consists of 16 residues. The CDR3 reads CASSFLRGSSYNEQFF. The CDR3 DNA reads TGCGCCAGCAGCTTTTTGAGAGGGAGCTCCTACAATGAGCAGTTCTTC. The full variable domain, in which reference TRBV5-1 and TRBJ2-1 provide the parts outside the CDR3, is KAGVTQTPRYLIKTRGQQVTLSCSPISGHRSVSWYQQTPGQGLQFLFEYFSETQRNKGNFPGRFSGRQFSNSRSEMNVSTLELGDSALYLCASSFLRGSSYNEQFFGPGTRLTVL.

Remarks on this clone: A junction boundary mismatches the germline segment, possibly from a read error. The CDR3 DNA follows: TGTGCCAGCAGTGGACGTAGCGCAGTTGTTTCCTCCGAGCAGTACTTC. Translated, it gives CASSGRSAVVSSEQYF. The rearrangement links TRBV2 to TRBJ2-7; D perhaps matches TRBD2 (5 bases). The V gene's germline CDR1 is SNHLY and CDR2 FYNNEI. There are 16 residues in the CDR3.

J is TRBJ2-1 and V is TRBV5-1, with 8 bases that match TRBD2. The ends lost 2 bases at V and 6 bases at J; junction bases unmatched: 7. Germline assignment: CDR1 SGHRS and CDR2 YFSETQ. The CDR3 loop spans 15 amino acids. In DNA, the CDR3 is TGCGCCAGCAGCTTTTCCACTAGCGGTCTCAATGAGCAGTTCTTC. Translated, it gives CASSFSTSGLNEQFF. The whole variable domain, remainder taken from reference TRBV5-1 and TRBJ2-1, is KAGVTQTPRYLIKTRGQQVTLSCSPISGHRSVSWYQQTPGQGLQFLFEYFSETQRNKGNFPGRFSGRQFSNSRSEMNVSTLELGDSALYLCASSFSTSGLNEQFFGPGTRLTVL.

This clone showed up just once. This chain joins TRBV18 and TRBJ2-5, with 7 bases lining up with TRBD1. The CDR3 extends over 13 amino acids. J gave up 2 bases and V 4 bases, and 1 base lay outside the gene matches. Germline assignment: CDR1 KGHSH and CDR2 LQKENI. CDR3 nucleotides: TGTGCCAGCTCACAGGGACAGCAAGAGACCCAGTACTTC. This gives the protein CASSQGQQETQYF.

This chain connects TRBV4-1 to TRBJ1-1; D not resolved. Germline V lookup: CDR1 MGHRA, CDR2 YSYEKL. The CDR3 has 19 amino acids. V lost 0 bases, J lost 0 bases, and 20 bases lay in between. CDR3 sequence reads: CASSQESVPARLMNTEAFF. CDR3 nucleotide sequence: TGCGCCAGCAGCCAAGAATCTGTTCCAGCGAGACTGATGAACACTGAAGCTTTCTTT.

The chain carries TRBV19 and TRBJ1-1; D possibly corresponds to TRBD1 (6 bases). The ends were cut back, 4 bases at V and 3 bases at J, with 15 bases in the middle. CDR1 and CDR2 from the germline V gene are LNHDA and SQIVND (reference sequence). CDR3 length equals 15 residues. Here the CDR3 DNA reads TGTGCCAGTAGTAGAGGGGGTTGGCCGGACACTGAAGCTTTCTTT. Encoded protein: CASSRGGWPDTEAFF.

This chain uses TRBV19 with TRBJ1-4; 7 nucleotides match TRBD1. This CDR3 contains 16 residues. The germline V gene encodes CDR1 LNHDA and CDR2 SQIVND (reference sequence). Trimming took 3 bases from V and 5 from J; bases not matched to a gene: 9. The CDR3 is CASSMGSGGNNEKLFF. The CDR3 region has the DNA TGTGCCAGTAGTATGGGGTCAGGGGGAAACAATGAAAAACTGTTTTTT. The whole variable domain, filled in from reference TRBV19 and TRBJ1-4, reads DGGITQSPKYLFRKEGQNVTLSCEQNLNHDAMYWYRQDPGQGLRLIYYSQIVNDFQKGDIAEGYSVSREKKESFPLTVTSAQKNPTAFYLCASSMGSGGNNEKLFFGSGTQLSVL.

J is TRBJ2-7 and V is TRBV30; no definite D call. Germline assignment: CDR1 GTSNPN and CDR2 SVGIG (reference sequence). V lost 0 bases and J 6 bases, leaving 6 bases between the germline ends. The CDR3 totals 11 residues. Here the CDR3 reads CAWSVYIEQYF. CDR3 sequence (DNA): TGTGCCTGGAGTGTTTATATCGAGCAGTACTTC.

The chain recombines TRBV21-1 with TRBJ2-1; the table's D call TRBD2 went unverified against the DNA. TRBV21-1 is deemed a pseudogene. CDR3 size: 16 residues. This CDR3 reads CASDSRGLAPRGEQFF. As DNA, the CDR3 is TGTGCCAGCGATTCAAGGGGACTAGCGCCTAGAGGTGAGCAGTTCTTC.

The chain uses TRBV13 and TRBJ1-2; the D gene is possibly TRBD1 (5 bases). There are 15 residues in the CDR3. Deletions cut 2 bases from V and 4 bases from J, with 14 bases between. Germline CDR1 is PRHDT and CDR2 is FYEKMQ (reference sequence). CDR3 sequence: CASSLKQADPYGYTF. The DNA of the CDR3 is TGTGCCAGCAGCTTAAAACAGGCCGACCCCTATGGCTACACCTTC.

The chain couples TRBV6-5 to TRBJ2-5, with 7 bases lining up with TRBD1. V trimming: 2 bases; J trimming: 7 bases; junction bases outside the gene matches: 10. Germline values: CDR1 MNHEY, CDR2 SVGAGI. This CDR3 is 15 amino acids long. This CDR3 reads CASSYTRDSPGTQYF. DNA for the CDR3: TGTGCCAGCAGTTACACCCGGGACAGTCCCGGGACCCAGTACTTC.

V usage is TRBV12-3 or TRBV12-4 and J usage is TRBJ2-3; unclear D gene. The V end lost 6 bases, the J end lost 8 bases, and 9 bases lay between the germline ends. CDR3 length equals 11 residues. The CDR3 is CASRIRGTQYF. The DNA of the CDR3 is TGTGCCAGCAGGATACGAGGTACGCAGTATTTT.